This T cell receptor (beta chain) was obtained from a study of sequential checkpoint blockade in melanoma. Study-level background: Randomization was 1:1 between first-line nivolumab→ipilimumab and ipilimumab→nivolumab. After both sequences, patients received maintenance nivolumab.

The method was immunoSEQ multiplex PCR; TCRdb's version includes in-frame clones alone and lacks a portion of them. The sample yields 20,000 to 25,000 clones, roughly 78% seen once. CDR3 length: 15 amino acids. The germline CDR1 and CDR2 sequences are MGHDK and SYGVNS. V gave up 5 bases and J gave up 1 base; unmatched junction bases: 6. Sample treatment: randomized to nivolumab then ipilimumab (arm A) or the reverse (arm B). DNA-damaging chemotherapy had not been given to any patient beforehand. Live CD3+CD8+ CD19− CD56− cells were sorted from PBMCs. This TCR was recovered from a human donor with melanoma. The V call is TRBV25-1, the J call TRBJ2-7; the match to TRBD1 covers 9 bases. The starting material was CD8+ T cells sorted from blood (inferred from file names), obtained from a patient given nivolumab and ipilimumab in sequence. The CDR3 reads CASSRPGQGSYEQYF. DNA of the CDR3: TGTGCCAGCAGTAGACCGGGACAGGGTTCCTACGAGCAGTACTTC.